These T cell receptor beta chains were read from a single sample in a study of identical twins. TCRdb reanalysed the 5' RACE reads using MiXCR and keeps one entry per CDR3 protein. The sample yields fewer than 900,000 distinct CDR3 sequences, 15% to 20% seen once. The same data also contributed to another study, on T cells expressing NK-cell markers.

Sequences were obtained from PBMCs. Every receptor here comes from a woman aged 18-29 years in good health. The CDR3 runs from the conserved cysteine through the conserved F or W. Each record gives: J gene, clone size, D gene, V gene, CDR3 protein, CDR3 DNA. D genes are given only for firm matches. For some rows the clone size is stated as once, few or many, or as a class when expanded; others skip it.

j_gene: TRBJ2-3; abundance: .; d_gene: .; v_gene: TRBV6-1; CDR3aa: CASRPSRSTDTQYF; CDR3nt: TGTGCCAGCAGACCGAGCAGGAGCACAGATACGCAGTATTTT
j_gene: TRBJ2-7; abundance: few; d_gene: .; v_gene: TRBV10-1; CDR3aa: CASSESGRPYEQYF; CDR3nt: TGCGCCAGCAGTGAGTCGGGCCGACCCTACGAGCAGTACTTC
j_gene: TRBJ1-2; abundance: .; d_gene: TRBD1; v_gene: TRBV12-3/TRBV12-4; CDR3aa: CASREGGRANYGYTF; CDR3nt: TGTGCCAGCAGGGAAGGGGGCCGTGCTAACTATGGCTACACCTTC
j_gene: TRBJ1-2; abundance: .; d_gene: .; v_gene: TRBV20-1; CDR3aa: CSASGTDSNYGYTF; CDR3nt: TGCAGTGCCTCTGGTACAGATTCTAACTATGGCTACACCTTC
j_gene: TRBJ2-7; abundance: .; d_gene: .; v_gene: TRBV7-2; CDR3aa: CASEPLVSYEQYF; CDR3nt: TGTGCCAGTGAGCCTTTAGTCTCCTACGAGCAGTACTTC
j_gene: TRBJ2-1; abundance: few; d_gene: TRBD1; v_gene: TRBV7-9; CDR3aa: CASSFVPGQGWNEQFF; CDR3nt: TGTGCCAGCAGTTTCGTCCCGGGACAGGGGTGGAATGAGCAGTTCTTC
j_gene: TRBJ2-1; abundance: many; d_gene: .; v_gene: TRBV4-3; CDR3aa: CASSQVGLAPSYNEQFF; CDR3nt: TGCGCCAGCAGCCAAGTAGGGCTAGCGCCTTCCTACAATGAGCAGTTCTTC
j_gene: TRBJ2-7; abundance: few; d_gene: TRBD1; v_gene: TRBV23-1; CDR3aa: CAISERDRGTYEQYF; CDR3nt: TGCGCCATCAGCGAGAGGGACAGGGGGACCTACGAGCAGTACTTC
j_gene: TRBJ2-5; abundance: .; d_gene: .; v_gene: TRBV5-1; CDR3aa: CASSLFGSEETQYF; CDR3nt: TGCGCCAGCAGCTTGTTCGGGTCTGAAGAGACCCAGTACTTC
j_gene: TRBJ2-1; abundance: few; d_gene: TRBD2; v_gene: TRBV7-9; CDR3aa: CASTRTSGDNEQFF; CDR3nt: TGTGCCAGCACGCGGACTAGCGGAGACAATGAGCAGTTCTTC
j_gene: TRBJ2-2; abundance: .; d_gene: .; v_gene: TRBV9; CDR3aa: CASSVRDRYPGELFF; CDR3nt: TGTGCCAGCAGCGTTCGGGATCGCTACCCCGGGGAGCTGTTTTTT
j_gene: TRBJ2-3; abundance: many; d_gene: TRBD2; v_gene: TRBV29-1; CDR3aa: CSVVGLATLDVGTDTQYF; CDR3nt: TGCAGCGTTGTGGGACTAGCGACACTAGATGTGGGCACAGATACGCAGTATTTT
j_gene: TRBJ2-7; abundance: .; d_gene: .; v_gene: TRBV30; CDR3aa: CAWSLWYEQYF; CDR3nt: TGTGCCTGGAGTCTATGGTACGAGCAGTACTTC
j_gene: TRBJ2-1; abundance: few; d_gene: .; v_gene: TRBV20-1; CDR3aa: CSARPGAYNEQFF; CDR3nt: TGCAGTGCTAGACCCGGTGCCTACAATGAGCAGTTCTTC
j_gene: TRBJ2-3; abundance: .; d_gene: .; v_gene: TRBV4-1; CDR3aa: CASSPSMKDTDTQYF; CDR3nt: TGCGCCAGCAGCCCCAGCATGAAGGACACAGATACGCAGTATTTT
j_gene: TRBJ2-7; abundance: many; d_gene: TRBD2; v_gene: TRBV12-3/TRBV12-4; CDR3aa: CASSLTSGGEQYF; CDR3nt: TGTGCCAGCAGTTTGACTAGCGGGGGCGAGCAGTACTTC
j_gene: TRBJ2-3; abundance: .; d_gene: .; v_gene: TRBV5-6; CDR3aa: CASSLPSFTDTQYF; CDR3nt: TGTGCCAGCAGCTTGCCTAGTTTCACAGATACGCAGTATTTT
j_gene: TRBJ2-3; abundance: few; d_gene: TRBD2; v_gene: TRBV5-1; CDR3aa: CASSLRTSGENTDTQYF; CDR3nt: TGCGCCAGCAGCCTCCGGACTAGCGGGGAAAACACAGATACGCAGTATTTT
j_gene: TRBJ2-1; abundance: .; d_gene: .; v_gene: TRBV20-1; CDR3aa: CSARDYRGQFF; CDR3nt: TGCAGTGCTAGAGATTACCGAGGGCAGTTCTTC
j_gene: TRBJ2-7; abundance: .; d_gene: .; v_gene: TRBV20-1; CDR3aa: CSAKYEGTRHEQYF; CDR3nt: TGCAGTGCTAAATACGAGGGGACCCGCCACGAGCAGTACTTC
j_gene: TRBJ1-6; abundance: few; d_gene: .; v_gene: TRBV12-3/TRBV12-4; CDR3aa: CASSLFGNSPLHF; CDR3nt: TGTGCCAGCAGTTTATTTGGTAATTCACCCCTCCACTTT
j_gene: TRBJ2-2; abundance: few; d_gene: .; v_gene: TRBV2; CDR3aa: CASSVVGGSLAGELFF; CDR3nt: TGTGCCAGCAGTGTTGTGGGGGGATCGCTCGCCGGGGAGCTGTTTTTT
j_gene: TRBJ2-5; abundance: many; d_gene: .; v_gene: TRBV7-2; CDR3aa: CASSLGVAFAETQYF; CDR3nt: TGTGCCAGCAGCTTAGGGGTAGCTTTCGCGGAGACCCAGTACTTC
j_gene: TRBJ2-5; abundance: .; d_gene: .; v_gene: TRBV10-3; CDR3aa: CAISSGLFQETQYF; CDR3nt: TGTGCCATCAGCTCGGGACTTTTCCAAGAGACCCAGTACTTC
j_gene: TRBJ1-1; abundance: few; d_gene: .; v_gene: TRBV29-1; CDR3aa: CSVEQVLEAFF; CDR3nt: TGCAGCGTAGAACAGGTACTTGAAGCTTTCTTT